These T cell receptor beta chains were read from a single sample in a study of shared clonotypes between healthy human individuals. Method: immunoSEQ multiplex PCR; TCRdb's copy keeps in-frame clones and lacks some. In the table there are about 2 million clones, approximately 95% of which are singletons. Sequencing was carried out using naive CD8+ T cells sorted from blood. These receptors were obtained from a man between 18 and 35 years old in good health. Each CDR3 is given with its conserved first and last residue. The D gene is left open where the match is weak. Clone sizes are given selectively: once, few, many, or a class where the clone is expanded.

CDR3nt | CDR3aa | abundance | v_gene | d_gene | j_gene
TGTGCCAGCAGCTTACGGGACTCCGGAAGCGAAACGCAGTTCTTC | CASSLRDSGSETQFF | - | TRBV7-9 | - | TRBJ2-1
TGCGCCAGCAGCCAAGAAGGGAAAAGAGGCAACGAGCAGTACTTC | CASSQEGKRGNEQYF | - | TRBV4-1 | - | TRBJ2-7
TGCGCCAGCAGCCAAGATCTTGGGGGTTACGAGCAGTACTTC | CASSQDLGGYEQYF | - | TRBV4-3 | - | TRBJ2-7
TGTGCCAGCAGGAACGACAGGGGCTCCTACAATGAGCAGTTCTTC | CASRNDRGSYNEQFF | - | TRBV6-1 | TRBD1 | TRBJ2-1
TGCGCCAGCAGCCAACACCCAGGGGCGGATTCGATCAATGGCTACACCTTC | CASSQHPGADSINGYTF | few | TRBV5-1 | - | TRBJ1-2
TGTGCCAGCAGCTTTGGGACAGACGGAGGAGGCTACACCTTC | CASSFGTDGGGYTF | - | TRBV5-6 | TRBD1 | TRBJ1-2
TGTGCCAGCAGCGAAACTGGGGCTTACGGGACCCAGTACTTC | CASSETGAYGTQYF | - | TRBV7-9 | - | TRBJ2-5
TGTGCCATCAGAAGCCCGGGACAGGCGAATCAGCCCCAGCATTTT | CAIRSPGQANQPQHF | - | TRBV10-3 | TRBD1 | TRBJ1-5
TGTGCCATCAGTGCCTTGACAGGGTTGAACACTGAAGCTTTCTTT | CAISALTGLNTEAFF | - | TRBV10-3 | TRBD1 | TRBJ1-1
TGTGCCAGCAGCCCGGGGGGGCCCCCAGATACGCAGTATTTT | CASSPGGPPDTQYF | - | TRBV9 | TRBD2 | TRBJ2-3
TGCGCCAGCAGTGAGTCTTGGCCGGGACAGTCTGTTTACAATGAGCAGTTCTTC | CASSESWPGQSVYNEQFF | - | TRBV10-2 | TRBD1 | TRBJ2-1
TGTGCCAGCAGTTACTTTAAGCAAGCAGATACGCAGTATTTT | CASSYFKQADTQYF | - | TRBV6-5 | - | TRBJ2-3
TGTGCCAGCAGCTACCTCGTCACCGGGGAGCTGTTTTTT | CASSYLVTGELFF | - | TRBV13 | - | TRBJ2-2
TGCAGCGTTGAAGATGGGCTGGCAGGGCAGGGTGAGCAGTTCTTC | CSVEDGLAGQGEQFF | - | TRBV29-1 | - | TRBJ2-1
TGTGCCAGCAGTCAGACTAGCGCGAATGAGCAGTTCTTC | CASSQTSANEQFF | - | TRBV6-5 | TRBD2 | TRBJ2-1
TGCGCCAGCACCCCAAGTGGAGCGGGAGCAGTCAACACCGGGGAGCTGTTTTTT | CASTPSGAGAVNTGELFF | - | TRBV4-3 | TRBD2 | TRBJ2-2
TGTGCCAGCAGGAATGGACAGGGGGCGATTGAAGCTTTCTTT | CASRNGQGAIEAFF | - | TRBV5-8 | TRBD1 | TRBJ1-1
TGTGCCAGCAGCCTCTTACGCACAGATACGCAGTATTTT | CASSLLRTDTQYF | - | TRBV5-8 | - | TRBJ2-3
TGTGCCAGCGGGACAGGGTTCAATCAGCCCCAGCATTTT | CASGTGFNQPQHF | - | TRBV9 | TRBD1 | TRBJ1-5
TGTGCCAGCAGCTTAGACGGGGGACAGGGTAGTGAAGCTTTCTTT | CASSLDGGQGSEAFF | - | TRBV7-6 | TRBD1 | TRBJ1-1
TGTGCCAGCAGTCCCTCAGGGGGCCTCAACACTGAAGCTTTCTTT | CASSPSGGLNTEAFF | - | TRBV27 | TRBD1 | TRBJ1-1
TGTGCCAGCAGCTCGGAAGAAACTGGAAACACCATATATTTT | CASSSEETGNTIYF | - | TRBV5-4 | - | TRBJ1-3
TGCGCCAGCAGTTTAGCGGGAGGGACCGGGGAGCTGTTTTTT | CASSLAGGTGELFF | - | TRBV10-1 | TRBD2 | TRBJ2-2
TGTGCTAGTGGTTTGGGGACAACCTACGAGCAGTACTTC | CASGLGTTYEQYF | - | TRBV12-5 | - | TRBJ2-7
TGTGCCATCAGTGCTACAGGGTATGGCTACACCTTC | CAISATGYGYTF | - | TRBV10-3 | - | TRBJ1-2
TGTGCCAGCAGCCCAGTGCCGGACAGGGGGACCTACGAGCAGTACTTC | CASSPVPDRGTYEQYF | - | TRBV7-9 | TRBD1 | TRBJ2-7
TGCGCCAGCAGCCAAGATGGGGGAACTACAGATACGCAGTATTTT | CASSQDGGTTDTQYF | - | TRBV4-1 | - | TRBJ2-3
TGTGCCAGCCAAATCGACAGGGTCTTTGGCTTGAACACCATATATTTT | CASQIDRVFGLNTIYF | - | TRBV25-1 | TRBD1 | TRBJ1-3
TGTGCCAGCAGCTTAGCAGGGAGGGACTATGGCTACACCTTC | CASSLAGRDYGYTF | few | TRBV7-9 | - | TRBJ1-2
TGTGCCAGTAGTATCACCGACAGGGGCGGGGATGGCTACACCTTC | CASSITDRGGDGYTF | - | TRBV19 | TRBD1 | TRBJ1-2
TGCGCCAGCAGCCCCAGCGCGGGAATCGGAGAGACCCAGTACTTC | CASSPSAGIGETQYF | - | TRBV4-1 | - | TRBJ2-5
TGCGCCAGCAGCTTGGGGCCGGAGCAGTTCTTC | CASSLGPEQFF | - | TRBV5-1 | - | TRBJ2-1
TGTGCCAGCGGACCTTTGCGGGATTCCTACGAGCAGTACTTC | CASGPLRDSYEQYF | - | TRBV7-6 | - | TRBJ2-7
TGTGCCAGCAGCTTAGATTTTTTCACTGGCGAGCAGTACTTC | CASSLDFFTGEQYF | once | TRBV11-2 | - | TRBJ2-7
TGTGCCAGCAGTGTTCCTTGGGAGGCCCACGAGCAGTACTTC | CASSVPWEAHEQYF | - | TRBV6-1 | - | TRBJ2-7
TGTGCCAGCAGTTTAAGGCCAAGTAGCGCCGGGTGGAATGAGCAGTTCTTC | CASSLRPSSAGWNEQFF | - | TRBV28 | - | TRBJ2-1
TGTGCCAGCAGCTTAGCTTATGAGGGAAGCTACACCTTC | CASSLAYEGSYTF | - | TRBV7-8 | - | TRBJ1-2
TGTGCCAGTAGCCAACTGACTAGCGGGAGGCCAGAGACCCAGTACTTC | CASSQLTSGRPETQYF | once | TRBV19 | TRBD2 | TRBJ2-5
TGTGCCAGTAGACAGGGGACCTACGAGCAGTACTTC | CASRQGTYEQYF | - | TRBV19 | TRBD1 | TRBJ2-7
TGTGCCTGGAGTGCCACTTGGGCAGATACGCAGTATTTT | CAWSATWADTQYF | - | TRBV30 | - | TRBJ2-3
TGTGCCAGCAGCGCTTCCCCCCCGGAACTGTTTTTT | CASSASPPELFF | once | TRBV19 | - | TRBJ1-4
TGTGCCAGCAGCCCAGACGGGACGGGCAATCAGCCCCAGCATTTT | CASSPDGTGNQPQHF | - | TRBV9 | - | TRBJ1-5
TGCGCCAGCAGCCCCCTACTAGTTATGGAGGGCGGGGAGCTGTTTTTT | CASSPLLVMEGGELFF | - | TRBV4-1 | - | TRBJ2-2
TGTGCCAGCAGCTTAGTTTTGAAGGATACGCAGTATTTT | CASSLVLKDTQYF | - | TRBV11-2 | - | TRBJ2-3
TGCGCCAGCAGCCAAGGGTGGTTGCGGGAGGGCACCGGGGAGCTGTTTTTT | CASSQGWLREGTGELFF | - | TRBV4-3 | TRBD2 | TRBJ2-2
TGTGCCAGTAGTATGACAGGGCCTAGATCAGAGACCCAGTACTTC | CASSMTGPRSETQYF | - | TRBV19 | TRBD1 | TRBJ2-5
TGTGCCAGCAGCTTGCTAGCGGGATCCTACGAGCAGTACTTC | CASSLLAGSYEQYF | - | TRBV5-4 | TRBD2 | TRBJ2-7